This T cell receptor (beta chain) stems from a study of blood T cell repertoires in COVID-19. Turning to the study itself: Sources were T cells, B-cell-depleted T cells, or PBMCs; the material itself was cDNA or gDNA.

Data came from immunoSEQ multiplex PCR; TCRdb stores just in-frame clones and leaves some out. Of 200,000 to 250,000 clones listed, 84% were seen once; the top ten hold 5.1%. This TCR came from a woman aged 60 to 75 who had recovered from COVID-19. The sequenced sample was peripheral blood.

The CDR3 region has the DNA TGTGCCAGTACCCCGGGACAGGGGGCCGGGGAGCTGTTTTTT. The encoded protein is CASTPGQGAGELFF. V is TRBV19 and J is TRBJ2-2; 11 bases map to TRBD1. The V gene end was trimmed by 7 bases and the J gene end by 6 bases; junction bases not matched to a gene: 4. This CDR3 spans 14 amino acids. The germline CDR1 and CDR2 sequences are LNHDA and SQIVND (reference sequence).